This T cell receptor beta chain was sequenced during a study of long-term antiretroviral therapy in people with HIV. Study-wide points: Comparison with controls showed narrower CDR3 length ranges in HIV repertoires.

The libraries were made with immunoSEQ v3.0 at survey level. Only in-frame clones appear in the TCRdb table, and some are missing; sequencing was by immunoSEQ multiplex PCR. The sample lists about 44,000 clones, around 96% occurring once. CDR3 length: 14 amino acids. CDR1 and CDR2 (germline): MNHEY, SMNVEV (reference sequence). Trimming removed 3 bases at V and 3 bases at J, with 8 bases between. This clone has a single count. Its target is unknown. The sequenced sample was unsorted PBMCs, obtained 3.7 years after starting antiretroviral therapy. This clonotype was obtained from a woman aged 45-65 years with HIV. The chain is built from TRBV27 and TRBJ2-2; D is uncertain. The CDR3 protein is CASSFGSYTGELFF. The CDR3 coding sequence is TGTGCCAGCAGTTTTGGCAGCTACACCGGGGAGCTGTTTTTT.